This T cell receptor beta chain comes out of a study of blood T cell repertoires in COVID-19. Clones were read by immunoSEQ multiplex PCR, and TCRdb kept only the in-frame ones, dropping some. The sample has about 240,000 clones, around 87% seen once. The CDR3 covers 16 residues. Germline V gives CDR1 SGHTA, CDR2 FQGTGA. Between the trimmed V and J ends, which lost 2 bases and 0 bases, there was a span of 11 bases. Followed over time, Seattle patients had been enrolled while infection was active. This TCR was recovered from a woman between 45 and 65 years old with COVID-19, enrolled during active disease. The sample consisted of peripheral blood. The V gene is TRBV7-3, the J gene TRBJ2-4, with D possibly matching TRBD1 (6 bases). In DNA form, the CDR3 reads TGTGCCAGCAGCTTAGGGGACACAAGAGCCAAAAACATTCAGTACTTC. Its translation: CASSLGDTRAKNIQYF.